A single sample gave rise to the 9 T cell receptor beta chains below, sequenced in a study of beta chain features in type 1 diabetes. Expressed TCRB transcripts got sequenced, as all isolated RNA was reverse transcribed. Method: immunoSEQ multiplex PCR; TCRdb's copy keeps in-frame clones and lacks some. This sample has 300,000 or so clones, with approximately 8.2% found just once. The sequencing sample was made of central memory CD4+ T cells from blood. These receptors originate from a woman younger than 30 in good health.

This clone was counted a few times. This sequence joins TRBV7-9 and TRBJ1-5; D is possibly TRBD1 (5 bases). From germline, CDR1 is SEHNR and CDR2 FQNEAQ (reference sequence). V lost 8 bases, J lost 7 bases, and 15 bases lay in between. The CDR3 spans 13 residues. As DNA, the CDR3 is TGTGCCAGCGGGATCGGGGGAAACCAGCCCCAGCATTTT. Translation: CASGIGGNQPQHF.

This clone was picked up a small number of times. The chain has TRBV27 and TRBJ2-5; TRBD2 agrees at 8 bases. Germline assignment: CDR1 MNHEY and CDR2 SMNVEV (reference sequence). This CDR3 region has 13 residues. V shed 6 bases, J shed 6 bases, and the junction held 6 bases outside the gene matches. The CDR3 DNA is TGTGCCAGCAGACCCACTAGCGGAAAGACCCAGTACTTC. Its translation is CASRPTSGKTQYF.

This clone was detected only a few times. The chain couples TRBV6-5 to TRBJ1-2; 9 bases map to TRBD1. This CDR3 region has 13 residues. Losses at the gene ends were 6 bases for V and 4 bases for J; bases not matched to a gene: 3. Per germline, CDR1 MNHEY and CDR2 SVGAGI. CDR3 loop: CASRAGQGYGYTF. For the CDR3, the DNA is TGTGCCAGCAGGGCGGGACAGGGCTATGGCTACACCTTC.

As concerns this clone: One end of the junction is discordant with germline, which a read error may explain. The chain recombines TRBV7-2 with TRBJ2-1; no clear D. Germline loops: CDR1 SGHTA, CDR2 FQGNSA. The CDR3 consists of 15 residues. The CDR3 DNA reads TGCGCCAGCAGCCAAGGGCCTGGGTCCTACAATGAGCAGTTCTTC. This encodes CASSQGPGSYNEQFF.

This clone turned up a few times. The V call is TRBV2, the J call TRBJ2-2; 9 bases align to TRBD2. Germline CDR1 reads SNHLY; CDR2 reads FYNNEI. With 5 bases clipped from V and 5 bases from J, the junction kept 6 bases outside the gene matches. The CDR3 is made up of 15 amino acids. CDR3 sequence: CASSYSGSRTGELFF. The CDR3 nucleotides are TGTGCCAGCAGTTATAGCGGGAGTAGGACCGGGGAGCTGTTTTTT.

This clone was found a few times. The V gene is TRBV10-3, the J gene TRBJ1-1, with D possibly being TRBD1 (6 bases). V was pared by 6 bases and J by 5 bases, with 16 bases between. This CDR3 spans 14 amino acids. Per germline, CDR1 ENHRY and CDR2 SYGVKD. The CDR3 is CAIRKGVEGTEAFF. As DNA, the CDR3 is TGTGCCATCAGGAAGGGGGTAGAAGGGACTGAAGCTTTCTTT.

This clone was seen repeatedly, ten times or more. The rearrangement links TRBV10-3 to TRBJ1-4; D is uncertain. This CDR3 region has 12 residues. Germline V gives CDR1 ENHRY, CDR2 SYGVKD. V was trimmed by 5 bases and J by 8 bases, leaving 9 bases between them. CDR3: CAISIGGEKLFF. CDR3 nucleotide sequence: TGTGCCATCAGTATAGGTGGAGAAAAACTGTTTTTT.

The chain joins TRBV7-2 to TRBJ2-1, with 8 bases aligning to TRBD1. The CDR3 spans 14 residues. Looked up from germline, CDR1 is SGHTA and CDR2 is FQGNSA. V was clipped by 4 bases and J by 7 bases; unmatched bases: 6. The CDR3 reads CASSWDRLRNEQFF. CDR3 nucleotides: TGTGCCAGCAGCTGGGACAGGCTGCGAAATGAGCAGTTCTTC.

This clone was seen a few times. The CDR3: CASSLQGLAGVEQFF. For the CDR3, the DNA is TGCGCCAGCAGCTTACAAGGACTAGCGGGAGTTGAGCAGTTCTTC. The rearrangement uses TRBV5-1 and TRBJ2-1; 13 bases fit TRBD2. This CDR3 comprises 15 residues. V lost 2 bases, J lost 9 bases, and 5 bases stayed unmatched. CDR1 is SGHRS and CDR2 is YFSETQ in the germline V gene.